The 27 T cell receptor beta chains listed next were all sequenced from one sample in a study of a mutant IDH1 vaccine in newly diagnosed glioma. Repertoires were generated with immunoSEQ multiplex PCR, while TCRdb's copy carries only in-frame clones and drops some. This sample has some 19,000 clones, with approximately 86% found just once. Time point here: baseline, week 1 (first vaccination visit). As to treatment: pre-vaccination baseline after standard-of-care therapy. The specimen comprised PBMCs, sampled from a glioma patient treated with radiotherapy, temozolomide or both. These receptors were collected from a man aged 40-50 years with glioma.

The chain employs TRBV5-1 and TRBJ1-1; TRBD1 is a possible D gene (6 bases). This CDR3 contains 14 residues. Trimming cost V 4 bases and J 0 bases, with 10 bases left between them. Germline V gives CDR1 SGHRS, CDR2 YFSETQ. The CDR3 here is CASSRRQVNTEAFF. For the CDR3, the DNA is TGCGCCAGCAGCCGCCGACAGGTGAACACTGAAGCTTTCTTT.

The CDR3 here is CASSQDRGKIAFF. CDR3 bases: TGCGCCAGCAGCCAAGATAGGGGGAAGATAGCTTTCTTT. J is TRBJ1-1 and V is TRBV4-1, with TRBD1 as a possible D gene (6 bases). The V and J ends lost 0 bases and 10 bases respectively, with 12 bases between them. Germline V gene lookup returns CDR1 MGHRA and CDR2 YSYEKL. The CDR3 sequence is 13 residues long.

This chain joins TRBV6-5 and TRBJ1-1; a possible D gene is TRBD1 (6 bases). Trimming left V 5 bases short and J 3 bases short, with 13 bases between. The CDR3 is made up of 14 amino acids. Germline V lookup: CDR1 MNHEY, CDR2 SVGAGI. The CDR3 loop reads CASSDTGSHTEAFF. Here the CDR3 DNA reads TGTGCCAGCAGTGACACAGGGTCTCACACTGAAGCTTTCTTT.

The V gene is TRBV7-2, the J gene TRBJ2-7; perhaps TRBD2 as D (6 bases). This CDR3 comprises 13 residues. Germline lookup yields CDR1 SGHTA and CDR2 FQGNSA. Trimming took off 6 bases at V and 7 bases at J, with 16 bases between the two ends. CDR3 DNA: TGTGCCAGCAGTCTGGCGGAGGGACCGGAGCAGTACTTC. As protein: CASSLAEGPEQYF.

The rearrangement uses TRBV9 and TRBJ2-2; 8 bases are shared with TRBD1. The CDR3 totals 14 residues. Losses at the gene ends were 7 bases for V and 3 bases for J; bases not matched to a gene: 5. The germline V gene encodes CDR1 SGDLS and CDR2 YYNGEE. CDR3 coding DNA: TGTGCCAGCTCGACAGGGGCAGACACCGGGGAGCTGTTTTTT. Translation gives CASSTGADTGELFF.

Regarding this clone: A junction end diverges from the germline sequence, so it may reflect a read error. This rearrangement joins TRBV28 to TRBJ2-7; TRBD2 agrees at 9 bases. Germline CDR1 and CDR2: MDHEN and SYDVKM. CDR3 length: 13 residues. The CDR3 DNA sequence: TGTGCCAGCAGTTTAGCGGGAGGGCTTGAAAAGGGCTTC. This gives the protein CASSLAGGLEKGF.

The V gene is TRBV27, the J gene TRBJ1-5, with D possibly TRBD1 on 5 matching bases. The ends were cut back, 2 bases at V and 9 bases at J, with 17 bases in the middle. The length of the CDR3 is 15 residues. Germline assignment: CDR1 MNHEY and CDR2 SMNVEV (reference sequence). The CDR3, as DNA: TGTGCCAGCAGTTTAGGTTCGGCGGGGGACCGGCCCCAGCATTTT. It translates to CASSLGSAGDRPQHF.

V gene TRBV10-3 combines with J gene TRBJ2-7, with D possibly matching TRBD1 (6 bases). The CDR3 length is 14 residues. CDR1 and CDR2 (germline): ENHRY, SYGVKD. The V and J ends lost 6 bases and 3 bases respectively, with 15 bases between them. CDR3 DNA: TGTGCCATCAGCTCGGACAGAACTTTCTACGAGCAGTACGTC. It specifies CAISSDRTFYEQYV.

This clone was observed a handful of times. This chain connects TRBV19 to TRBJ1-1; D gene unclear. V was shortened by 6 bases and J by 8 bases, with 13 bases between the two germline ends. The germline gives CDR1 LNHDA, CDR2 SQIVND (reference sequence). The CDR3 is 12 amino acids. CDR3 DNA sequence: TGTGCCAGTAGCGGCCCCGGAGGGGAAGCTTTCTTT. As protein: CASSGPGGEAFF.

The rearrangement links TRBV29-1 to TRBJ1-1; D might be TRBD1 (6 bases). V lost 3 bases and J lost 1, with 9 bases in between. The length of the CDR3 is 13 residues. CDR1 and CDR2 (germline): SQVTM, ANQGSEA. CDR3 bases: TGCAGCGTTGATGAGGGGGAGAACACTGAAGCTTTCTTT. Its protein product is CSVDEGENTEAFF.

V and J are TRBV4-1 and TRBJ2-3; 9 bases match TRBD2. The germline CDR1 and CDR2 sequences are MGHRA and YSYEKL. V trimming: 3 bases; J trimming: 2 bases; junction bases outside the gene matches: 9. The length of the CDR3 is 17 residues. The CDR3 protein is CASSHPPSGGSTDTQYF. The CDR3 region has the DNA TGCGCCAGCAGCCATCCTCCCAGCGGGGGGTCCACAGATACGCAGTATTTT.

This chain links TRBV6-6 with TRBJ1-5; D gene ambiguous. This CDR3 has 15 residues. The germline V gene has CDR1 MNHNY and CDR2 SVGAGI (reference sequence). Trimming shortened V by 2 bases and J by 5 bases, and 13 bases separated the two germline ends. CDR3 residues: CASSYREESHQPQHF. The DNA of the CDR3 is TGTGCCAGCAGTTACCGAGAGGAGAGCCATCAGCCCCAGCATTTT.

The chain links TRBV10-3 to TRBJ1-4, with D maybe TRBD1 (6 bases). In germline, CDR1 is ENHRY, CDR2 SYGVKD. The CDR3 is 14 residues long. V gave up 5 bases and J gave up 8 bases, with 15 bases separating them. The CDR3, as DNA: TGTGCCATCAGTACACCGGGACATACAGAAAAACTGTTTTTT. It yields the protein CAISTPGHTEKLFF.

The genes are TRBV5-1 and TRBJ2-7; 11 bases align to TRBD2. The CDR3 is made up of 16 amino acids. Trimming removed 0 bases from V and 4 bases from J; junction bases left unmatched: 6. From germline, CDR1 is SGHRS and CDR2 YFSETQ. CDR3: CASSLAGTSGIYEQYF. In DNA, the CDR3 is TGCGCCAGCAGCTTGGCCGGGACTAGCGGTATATACGAGCAGTACTTC.

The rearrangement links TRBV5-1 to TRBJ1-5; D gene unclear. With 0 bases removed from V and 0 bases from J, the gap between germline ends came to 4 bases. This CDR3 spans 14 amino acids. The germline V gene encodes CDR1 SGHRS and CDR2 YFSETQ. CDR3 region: CASSLDNSNQPQHF. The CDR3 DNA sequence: TGCGCCAGCAGCTTGGACAATAGCAATCAGCCCCAGCATTTT.

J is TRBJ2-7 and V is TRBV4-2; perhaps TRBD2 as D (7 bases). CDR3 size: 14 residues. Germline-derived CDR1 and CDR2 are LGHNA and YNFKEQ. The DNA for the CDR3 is TGTGCAGCGGGTCTCGGCGGGGGCTCGGACGAGCAGTACTTC. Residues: CAAGLGGGSDEQYF.

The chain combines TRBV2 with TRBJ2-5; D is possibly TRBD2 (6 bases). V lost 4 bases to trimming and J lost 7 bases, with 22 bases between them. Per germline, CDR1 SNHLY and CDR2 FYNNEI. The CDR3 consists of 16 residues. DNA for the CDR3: TGTGCCAGCAGTGGCTTGGGGGGTTCTCAACGGGCGACCCAGTACTTC. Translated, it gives CASSGLGGSQRATQYF.

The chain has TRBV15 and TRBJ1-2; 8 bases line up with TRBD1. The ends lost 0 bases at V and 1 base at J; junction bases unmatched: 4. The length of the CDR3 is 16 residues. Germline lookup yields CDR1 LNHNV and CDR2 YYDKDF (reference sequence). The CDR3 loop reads CATSRDRTGINYGYTF. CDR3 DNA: TGTGCCACCAGCAGAGATCGGACAGGGATTAACTATGGCTACACCTTC. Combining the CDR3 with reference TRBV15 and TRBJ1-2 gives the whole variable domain DAMVIQNPRYQVTQFGKPVTLSCSQTLNHNVMYWYQQKSSQAPKLLFHYYDKDFNNEADTPDNFQSRRPNTSFCFLDIRSPGLGDTAMYLCATSRDRTGINYGYTFGSGTRLTVV.

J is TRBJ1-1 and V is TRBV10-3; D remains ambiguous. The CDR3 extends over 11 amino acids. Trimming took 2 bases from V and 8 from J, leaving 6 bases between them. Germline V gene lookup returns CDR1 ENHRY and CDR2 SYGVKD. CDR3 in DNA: TGTGCCATCAGTGAGAGGACGGAAGCTTTCTTT. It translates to CAISERTEAFF.

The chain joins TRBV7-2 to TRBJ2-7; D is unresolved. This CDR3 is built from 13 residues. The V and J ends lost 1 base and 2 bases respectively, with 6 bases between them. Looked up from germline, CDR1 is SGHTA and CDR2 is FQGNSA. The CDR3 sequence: CASSLERTYEQYF. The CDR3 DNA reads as TGTGCCAGCAGCTTAGAGCGAACCTACGAGCAGTACTTC.

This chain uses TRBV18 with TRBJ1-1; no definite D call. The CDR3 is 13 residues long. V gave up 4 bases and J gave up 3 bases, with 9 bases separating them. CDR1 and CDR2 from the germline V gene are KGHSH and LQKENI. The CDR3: CASSRDGDTEAFF. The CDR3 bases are TGTGCCAGCTCACGAGACGGCGACACTGAAGCTTTCTTT.

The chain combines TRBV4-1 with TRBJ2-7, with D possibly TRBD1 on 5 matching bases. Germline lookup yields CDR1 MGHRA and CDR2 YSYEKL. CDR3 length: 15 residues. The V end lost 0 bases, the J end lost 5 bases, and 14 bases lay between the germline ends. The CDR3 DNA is TGCGCCAGCAGCCAAGAACGGAGCAGGGTTAACGAGCAGTACGTC. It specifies CASSQERSRVNEQYV.

In DNA, the CDR3 is TGTGCCTGGAGTCCGGGACTTAGCAATCAGCCCCAGCATTTT. Protein sequence: CAWSPGLSNQPQHF. The rearrangement uses TRBV30 and TRBJ1-5; a possible D gene is TRBD1 (5 bases). The germline gives CDR1 GTSNPN, CDR2 SVGIG (reference sequence). The V and J ends lost 2 bases and 0 bases respectively, with 8 bases between them. This CDR3 spans 14 amino acids.

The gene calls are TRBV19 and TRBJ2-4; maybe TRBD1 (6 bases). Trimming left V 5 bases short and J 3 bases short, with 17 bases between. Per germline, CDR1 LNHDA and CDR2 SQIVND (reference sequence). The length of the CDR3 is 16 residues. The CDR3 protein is CASSVQGLLGKNIQYF. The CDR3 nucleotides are TGTGCCAGTAGTGTACAGGGATTATTGGGCAAAAACATTCAGTACTTC.

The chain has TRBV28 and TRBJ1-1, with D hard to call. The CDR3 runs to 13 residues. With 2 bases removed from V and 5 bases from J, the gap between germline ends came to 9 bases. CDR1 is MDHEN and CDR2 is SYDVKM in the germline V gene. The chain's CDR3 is CASSLERSTEAFF. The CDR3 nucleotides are TGTGCCAGCAGTTTAGAAAGGAGTACTGAAGCTTTCTTT. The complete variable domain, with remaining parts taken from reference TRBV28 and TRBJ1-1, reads DVKVTQSSRYLVKRTGEKVFLECVQDMDHENMFWYRQDPGLGLRLIYFSYDVKMKEKGDIPEGYSVSREKKERFSLILESASTNQTSMYLCASSLERSTEAFFGQGTRLTVV.

CDR3 nucleotide sequence: TGTGCCTGGAGTGTACCAGGCAATCAGCCCCAGCATTTT. Protein product: CAWSVPGNQPQHF. The gene calls are TRBV30 and TRBJ1-5, with D unresolved. Germline CDR1 and CDR2: GTSNPN and SVGIG (reference sequence). V was shortened by 0 bases and J by 2 bases, with 5 bases between the two germline ends. There are 13 residues in the CDR3.

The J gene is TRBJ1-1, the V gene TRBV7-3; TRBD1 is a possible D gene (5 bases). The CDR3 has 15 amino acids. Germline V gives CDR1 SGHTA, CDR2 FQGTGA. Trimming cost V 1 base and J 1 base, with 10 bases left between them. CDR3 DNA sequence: TGTGCCAGCAGCTTAAAGGCAGGGACGAACACTGAAGCTTTCTTT. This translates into CASSLKAGTNTEAFF.